The present T cell receptor (beta chain) was sequenced within a study of breast tumors, draining lymph nodes, adjacent tissues. Broader study findings: Tumor and nontumor repertoires were significantly more similar in luminal-like than in basal-like breast cancer.

Many counts were recorded for this clonotype. Its antigen is not known. A single record per CDR3 protein comes from TCRdb applying MiXCR to the multiplex PCR reads. The repertoire holds under 70,000 distinct CDR3 sequences, with less than 50% as singletons. The V and J ends lost 8 bases and 2 bases respectively, with 20 bases between them. This CDR3 spans 16 amino acids. Germline values: CDR1 SGHNT, CDR2 YENEEA. Sequencing was carried out using breast tumor tissue. The chain has TRBV11-3 and TRBJ2-3, with unresolved D. The clonotype comes from a female donor with breast cancer. Some clones in this sample may be carry-over from other donors' samples. CDR3 DNA: TGTGCCAGCGCCGCCGGGTGGAACCCAAACACAGATACGCAGTATTTT. It translates to CASAAGWNPNTDTQYF.